The 28 T cell receptor beta chains in this list originate from one sample, sequenced in a study of neurological immune-mediated disorders (dated by TCRdb to the late 2010s). Library prep was done by 5' RACE. TCRdb shows the sequencer as Illumina HiSeq 2500. TCRdb passed the public sequencing reads through fastp at Q25 and MiXCR, retaining productive beta sequences. Rows matching on CDR3 protein sequence are summarized as one entry with the most common DNA and genes. This sample is represented by more than 40,000 distinct CDR3 sequences; just over 3% of them were singletons. The ten largest account for about 15% of the sample. Sequencing used PBMCs. Source of these receptors: a woman between 45 and 65 years old with multiple sclerosis.

This clonotype was observed at least ten times. V usage is TRBV15 and J usage is TRBJ2-1; 10 positions match TRBD2. CDR1 is LNHNV, CDR2 YYDKDF, per germline (reference sequence). This CDR3 has 16 residues. The V and J ends lost 0 bases and 6 bases, in that order; junction bases with no gene match: 5. The CDR3 DNA follows: TGTGCCACCAGCAGAGATCTAGCGGGAGTTCGCAATGAGCAGTTCTTC. This codes for CATSRDLAGVRNEQFF.

This clonotype was counted at least ten times. V usage is TRBV6-5 and J usage is TRBJ2-5, with 9 positions matching TRBD1. The CDR3 is 17 amino acids. Trimming at V came to 3 bases and at J to 4 bases, leaving 12 bases not matched to a gene. The germline V gene has CDR1 MNHEY and CDR2 SVGAGI. CDR3 loop: CASSYTTGQGVGETQYF. As DNA, the CDR3 is TGTGCCAGCAGTTATACCACGGGACAGGGTGTGGGAGAGACCCAGTACTTC.

This clonotype has a count of ten or more. The chain recombines TRBV7-9 with TRBJ1-6; D is ambiguous. The V end was cut by 0 bases, the J end by 6 bases, with 15 bases between. The CDR3 spans 17 residues. Germline V gene data show CDR1 as SEHNR and CDR2 as FQNEAQ (reference sequence). CDR3: CASSLAGLPPGNSPLHF. CDR3 DNA: TGTGCCAGCAGCTTAGCAGGCTTGCCCCCCGGTAATTCACCCCTCCACTTT.

This clonotype was recorded many times. The chain couples TRBV24-1 to TRBJ2-5; D is possibly TRBD1 (5 bases). Trimming pared 1 base from V and 2 bases from J, leaving 16 bases between. Germline V gene sequence: CDR1 KGHDR, CDR2 SFDVKD. The CDR3 is 17 amino acids. CDR3 sequence reads: CATSDFTRADGQETQYF. In DNA form, the CDR3 reads TGTGCCACCAGTGATTTCACCAGGGCTGACGGTCAAGAGACCCAGTACTTC.

This clonotype was counted many times. This chain uses TRBV6-6 with TRBJ1-2; TRBD1 aligns across 11 bases. The CDR3 is 16 residues long. The trim removed 6 bases at V and 2 bases at J, leaving 8 bases unmatched. CDR1 and CDR2 (germline): MNHNY, SVGAGI (reference sequence). The CDR3 region is CASRIWTGGANYGYTF. CDR3 sequence (DNA): TGTGCCAGCAGAATTTGGACAGGGGGCGCGAACTATGGCTACACCTTC.

In this sample, this clonotype turned up many times. The chain uses TRBV2 and TRBJ1-5; 7 bases are a match to TRBD1. The V segment lost 0 bases and the J segment 7 bases; nucleotides outside the gene matches: 3. This CDR3 is 14 amino acids long. Germline assignment: CDR1 SNHLY and CDR2 FYNNEI. The CDR3 DNA sequence: TGTGCCAGCAGTGAAGCGACAGGGAGACAGCCCCAGCATTTT. Its protein is CASSEATGRQPQHF.

This clonotype has at least ten counts. This chain uses TRBV20-1 with TRBJ1-2; 9 positions match TRBD1. V dropped 0 bases and J dropped 7; count of bases not matched to a gene: 12. Germline V CDR1 and CDR2: DFQATT, SNEGSKA (reference sequence). This CDR3 has 16 amino acids. The CDR3 spells CSARDWLRDREAGYTF. CDR3 bases: TGCAGTGCTAGAGATTGGCTTCGGGACAGGGAGGCTGGCTACACCTTC.

This clonotype was seen many times. The V gene is TRBV6-6, the J gene TRBJ2-1, with TRBD1 as a possible D gene (5 bases). The CDR3 spans 17 residues. The V and J ends lost 5 bases and 4 bases respectively, with 21 bases between them. The germline V gene has CDR1 MNHNY and CDR2 SVGAGI (reference sequence). CDR3 sequence reads: CASSPQRQSIWYNEQFF. The CDR3 nucleotides read TGTGCCAGCAGTCCCCAGAGACAGTCTATATGGTACAATGAGCAGTTCTTC.

Details on this clonotype: A much larger clone sits a single nucleotide away, making a read error possible. V gene TRBV12-3 or TRBV12-4 combines with J gene TRBJ1-5; 8 nucleotides match TRBD1. This CDR3 is 16 amino acids long. The CDR3 region has the DNA TGTGCCAGCTCCAGGAAGGTGGCAGGGGGCAACCAGCCCCAGCATTTT. Its protein is CASSRKVAGGNQPQHF.

Ten or more counts support this clonotype. This chain links TRBV25-1 with TRBJ2-1; D gene unclear. V lost 5 bases and J 8 bases, leaving 10 bases between the germline ends. The CDR3 consists of 12 residues. From germline, CDR1 is MGHDK and CDR2 SYGVNS. The CDR3 sequence: CASSRKGYEQFF. CDR3 DNA: TGTGCCAGCAGTCGAAAAGGATATGAGCAGTTCTTC.

This clonotype came up many times. V is TRBV7-3 and J is TRBJ2-1, with 13 bases matching TRBD2. Trimming cost V 5 bases and J 7 bases; bases outside gene matches: 8. CDR1 and CDR2 from the germline V gene are SGHTA and FQGTGA. CDR3 length equals 16 residues. CDR3 nucleotides: TGTGCCAGCAGCCCCCGGACTAGCGGGAGTACGAATGAGCAGTTCTTC. Translation: CASSPRTSGSTNEQFF.

This clonotype was picked up many times. J is TRBJ1-4 and V is TRBV6-1; 7 bases align to TRBD1. This CDR3 spans 14 amino acids. Trimming took 10 bases from V and 3 from J; bases not matched to a gene: 8. Germline CDR1 MNHNS, CDR2 SASEGT. This CDR3 reads CAKLEGQPNEKLFF. The CDR3 DNA reads as TGTGCCAAACTAGAGGGACAGCCTAATGAAAAACTGTTTTTT.

This clonotype showed up many times. This chain uses TRBV20-1 with TRBJ2-4; unclear D gene. CDR3 size: 15 residues. V was clipped by 3 bases and J by 0 bases, with 12 bases between them. The V gene's germline CDR1 is DFQATT and CDR2 SNEGSKA (reference sequence). The CDR3 loop reads CSASKAELAKNIQYF. Written as DNA, the CDR3 is TGCAGTGCTAGTAAGGCGGAGTTAGCCAAAAACATTCAGTACTTC.

This clonotype was found many times. This chain joins TRBV20-1 and TRBJ1-1; TRBD1 matches 10 bases. Trimming at V came to 5 bases and at J to 3 bases, leaving 6 bases not matched to a gene. CDR3 length equals 14 residues. Germline loops: CDR1 DFQATT, CDR2 SNEGSKA (reference sequence). The CDR3 spells CSAGGQGKDTEAFF. The CDR3 coding sequence is TGCAGTGCTGGGGGACAGGGGAAGGACACTGAAGCTTTCTTT.

This clonotype has ten or more counts. The chain couples TRBV20-1 to TRBJ1-1; a weak D match, TRBD1 (5 bases). The CDR3 extends over 13 amino acids. Germline loops: CDR1 DFQATT, CDR2 SNEGSKA (reference sequence). Trimming left V 5 bases short and J 1 base short, with 11 bases between. The CDR3 sequence is CSASGGGNTEAFF. CDR3 DNA: TGCAGTGCTTCGGGGGGAGGGAACACTGAAGCTTTCTTT.

This clonotype occurred many times. This chain connects TRBV4-1 to TRBJ2-1; the match to TRBD2 covers 12 bases. CDR1 and CDR2 (germline): MGHRA, YSYEKL. J was trimmed by 2 bases and V by 4 bases; bases with no gene match: 3. The CDR3 runs 16 residues. The CDR3 spells CASSRLAGAPYNEQFF. Here the CDR3 DNA reads TGCGCCAGCAGCCGACTAGCGGGGGCACCCTACAATGAGCAGTTCTTC.

This clonotype was seen repeatedly, ten times or more. V and J are TRBV20-1 and TRBJ2-5, with D tentatively TRBD1 (5 bases). Trimming took off 1 base at V and 5 bases at J, with 11 bases between the two ends. Germline CDR1 DFQATT, CDR2 SNEGSKA (reference sequence). The CDR3 covers 13 residues. As DNA, the CDR3 is TGCAGTGCTAGAGTACCAGGGCCGGAGACCCAGTACTTC. This encodes CSARVPGPETQYF.

This clonotype was seen repeatedly, ten times or more. The chain joins TRBV5-1 to TRBJ1-6; no clear D gene. CDR1 and CDR2 (germline): SGHRS, YFSETQ. The CDR3 covers 17 residues. V shed 5 bases and J shed 1 base, with 16 bases lying between them. CDR3 DNA: TGCGCCAGCAGTTTTTACGAATCCGGATCCTATAATTCACCCCTCCACTTT. Translation: CASSFYESGSYNSPLHF.

There are many counts of this clonotype. The CDR3, as DNA: TGTGCCAGCACGGCGTCGGGCACAGATACGCAGTATTTT. It translates to CASTASGTDTQYF. The chain couples TRBV7-6 to TRBJ2-3; no reliable D call. Trimming cost V 7 bases and J 1 base, with 9 bases left between them. The CDR3 is 13 amino acids. Germline lookup yields CDR1 SGHVS and CDR2 FNYEAQ.

In its sample, this clonotype was seen many times. The chain carries TRBV5-1 and TRBJ2-7; 7 bases align to TRBD1. The CDR3 is made up of 14 amino acids. Trimming at V came to 4 bases and at J to 2 bases, leaving 6 bases not matched to a gene. CDR1 and CDR2 from the germline V gene are SGHRS and YFSETQ. DNA for the CDR3: TGCGCCAGCAGCCCCGGGACAGCTACCTACGAGCAGTACGTC. This gives the protein CASSPGTATYEQYV.

This clonotype was counted many times. The chain has TRBV20-1 and TRBJ2-3, with 7 bases fitting TRBD1. This CDR3 is 15 amino acids long. Germline CDR1 and CDR2: DFQATT and SNEGSKA (reference sequence). Trimming at V came to 4 bases and at J to 2 bases, leaving 9 bases not matched to a gene. The CDR3 here is CSATQGVSITDTQYF. Here the CDR3 DNA reads TGCAGTGCTACCCAGGGGGTTTCTATCACAGATACGCAGTATTTT.

This clonotype was counted many times. The V call is TRBV7-8, the J call TRBJ2-5; 7 nucleotides line up with TRBD2. Germline lookup yields CDR1 SGHVS and CDR2 FQNEAQ. The CDR3 runs to 13 residues. V dropped 7 bases and J dropped 7; count of bases not matched to a gene: 9. The CDR3, as DNA: TGTGCCAGCACAGGACTAGGGCGGGGGACCCAGTACTTC. Amino acid sequence: CASTGLGRGTQYF.

This clonotype showed up many times. This chain connects TRBV20-1 to TRBJ1-3, with 8 bases matching TRBD1. Germline V gene lookup returns CDR1 DFQATT and CDR2 SNEGSKA (reference sequence). This CDR3 comprises 14 residues. The junction had 3 bases not matched to a gene; V was cut back by 5 bases and J by 0 bases. As DNA, the CDR3 is TGCAGTGCTCCTACAGGGGGCTCTGGAAACACCATATATTTT. It translates to CSAPTGGSGNTIYF.

This clonotype was seen a few times. This may stem from a read error, because a much larger clone lies one nucleotide away. The rearrangement uses TRBV7-2 and TRBJ2-2; possible D gene TRBD2, 8 bases. With 10 bases removed from V and 5 bases from J, the gap between germline ends came to 17 bases. Per germline, CDR1 SGHTA and CDR2 FQGNSA. The CDR3 extends over 14 amino acids. The CDR3 region has the DNA TGTGCCAACAGGGGAATAGCGGGAACCGGGGAGCTGTTTTTT. Amino acids: CANRGIAGTGELFF.

With respect to this clonotype: Given the absence of the conserved phenylalanine or tryptophan at the CDR3 end, a read error is likely. The genes are TRBV20-1 and TRBJ2-5; TRBD1 is a possible D gene (5 bases). Germline lookup yields CDR1 DFQATT and CDR2 SNEGSKA (reference sequence). The CDR3 contains 15 residues. With 0 bases removed from V and 1 base from J, the gap between germline ends came to 12 bases. Written as DNA, the CDR3 is TGCAGTGCTAGAGACCCGACAGTATTCCAAGAGACCCAGTACAAC. Translating it yields CSARDPTVFQETQYN.

This clonotype was counted many times. The V call is TRBV7-9, the J call TRBJ1-1; D gene ambiguous. The CDR3 has 15 amino acids. CDR1 is SEHNR and CDR2 is FQNEAQ in the germline V gene (reference sequence). Trimming cost V 6 bases and J 4 bases, with 18 bases left between them. In DNA, the CDR3 is TGTGCCAGCAGGTCCCGTTCAACGGGGTCCACTGAAGCTTTCTTT. It is translated as CASRSRSTGSTEAFF. The full variable domain, its missing parts supplied by reference TRBV7-9 and TRBJ1-1, is DTGVSQNPRHKITKRGQNVTFRCDPISEHNRLYWYRQTLGQGPEFLTYFQNEAQLEKSRLLSDRFSAERPKGSFSTLEIQRTEQGDSAMYLCASRSRSTGSTEAFFGQGTRLTVV.

The sample holds many counts of this clonotype. This chain joins TRBV4-1 and TRBJ2-3; D gene uncertain. V lost 0 bases and J 7 bases, leaving 11 bases between the germline ends. CDR1 is MGHRA and CDR2 is YSYEKL in the germline V gene. The CDR3 is 14 amino acids. CDR3 sequence (DNA): TGCGCCAGCAGCCAAGACTTAAAAGGGAATACGCAGTATTTT. Translating it yields CASSQDLKGNTQYF.

This clonotype was recorded at least ten times. The genes are TRBV5-1 and TRBJ1-1; 9 bases are a match to TRBD1. The CDR3 contains 15 residues. The germline V gene has CDR1 SGHRS and CDR2 YFSETQ. The ends lost 4 bases at V and 1 base at J; junction bases unmatched: 5. CDR3 loop: CASSAQQGANTEAFF. In DNA, the CDR3 is TGCGCCAGCAGCGCTCAACAGGGGGCGAACACTGAAGCTTTCTTT.